This T cell receptor beta chain was sequenced during a study of blood T cell repertoires in COVID-19. Study at large: Samples came from the United States, Italy and Spain, spanning acute and convalescent COVID-19.

Seattle participants joined during active infection and were tracked over time. Authors' data handling: Cell counts per sample came from amplifying reference gene primers. Assay used: immunoSEQ multiplex PCR; TCRdb lists only in-frame clones, some missing. The D gene and trimming were derived from the DNA, and the V and J assignments and clone size from that table. Counted here are 150,000 or so clones, roughly 85% occurring once; the ten biggest clones make up 8%. This clonotype originated in an older woman with COVID-19, enrolled during active disease. Sequenced: peripheral blood.

Here the CDR3 reads CASSPRSGNTEAFF. The CDR3 bases are TGTGCCAGCAGCCCACGTTCGGGTAACACTGAAGCTTTCTTT. The V call is TRBV11-2, the J call TRBJ1-1; unclear D gene. Trimming shortened V by 5 bases and J by 2 bases, and 12 bases separated the two germline ends. The V gene's germline CDR1 is SGHAT and CDR2 FQNNGV. The CDR3 totals 14 residues.